The T cell receptor beta chain under discussion was sequenced for a study of radiotherapy plus CTLA-4 blockade in lung cancer. In the study overall: Of the patients, 15% to 20% showed objective responses and roughly 31% attained disease control.

Alongside CTLA-4 blockade with ipilimumab, patients with chemo-refractory metastatic non-small-cell lung cancer received focal radiation. Measured with immunoSEQ multiplex PCR; TCRdb has only the in-frame clones, and not every one. The sample has fewer than 100,000 clones, 60% to 85% seen once. V was cut by 4 bases and J by 2 bases, with 17 bases left in between. Germline CDR1 SGHTA, CDR2 FQGNSA. CDR3 size: 16 residues. The study, taken as a whole, reports: Early clonal dynamics of blood T cells, together with interferon-beta, were reported as the best response predictor. Blood-borne expansion of tumor-derived TCR clones followed radiotherapy plus ipilimumab.

Comments on this clone: Its antigen is not identified.

V gene TRBV7-2 combines with J gene TRBJ2-5; possibly TRBD2 for D (5 bases). The specimen was peripheral blood, collected from a patient treated with radiotherapy plus ipilimumab. The clonotype comes from a human donor with non-small cell lung cancer whose response to radiotherapy plus ipilimumab could not be evaluated. Some clones in this sample may be carry-over from other donors' samples. The CDR3 spells CASSSGRSEVQETQYF. The CDR3 DNA is TGTGCCAGCAGCTCCGGGCGGTCGGAGGTTCAAGAGACCCAGTACTTC.